Listed here is a single T cell receptor (beta chain). Its cognate antigen is unknown. These data belong to a study of post-analysis software for immune sequencing data. Overall study context: In terms of disease course, relapsing-remitting, secondary progressive and progressive-relapsing multiple sclerosis were included.

Study-wide results and caveats: Patients showed TRBV5-6, TRBV5-1 and TRBV20-1 among a few TRBV segments more frequent than in controls.

CDR1 MNHEY and CDR2 SMNVEV come from the germline V gene (reference sequence). The CDR3 runs 15 residues. Trimming stripped 2 bases from V and 2 bases from J, with 12 bases between. The TCR beta cDNA libraries contained unique molecular identifiers. TCRdb re-analysed the PCR reads in MiXCR, keeping a single row per CDR3 protein. The data hold almost 700,000 distinct CDR3 sequences, with approximately 59% observed a single time. The clonotype originates from a girl aged 2 to 9 with multiple sclerosis. The chain has TRBV27 and TRBJ1-2, with a tentative D call TRBD1 (5 bases). Sequenced input: blood. CDR3 region: CASSLGAGNNYGYTF. CDR3 nucleotide sequence: TGTGCCAGCAGTTTAGGTGCAGGGAACAACTATGGCTACACCTTC.